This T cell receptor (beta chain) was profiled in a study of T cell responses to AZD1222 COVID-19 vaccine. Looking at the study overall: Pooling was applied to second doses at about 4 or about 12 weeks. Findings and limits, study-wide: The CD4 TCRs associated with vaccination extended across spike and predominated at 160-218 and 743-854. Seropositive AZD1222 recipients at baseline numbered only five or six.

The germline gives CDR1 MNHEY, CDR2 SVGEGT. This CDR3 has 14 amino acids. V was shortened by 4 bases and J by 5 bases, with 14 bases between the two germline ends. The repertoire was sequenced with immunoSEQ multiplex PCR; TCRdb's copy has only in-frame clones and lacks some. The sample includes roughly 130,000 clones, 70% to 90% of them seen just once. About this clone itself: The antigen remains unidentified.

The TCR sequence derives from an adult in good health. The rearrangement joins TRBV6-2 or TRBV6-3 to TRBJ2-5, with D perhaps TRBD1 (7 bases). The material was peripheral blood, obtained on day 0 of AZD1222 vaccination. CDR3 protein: CASSSGGGRETQYF. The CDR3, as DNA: TGTGCCAGCAGTTCAGGGGGAGGAAGGGAGACCCAGTACTTC.